The 27 T cell receptor beta chains in this list originate from one sample, sequenced in a study of blood T cell repertoires in COVID-19 (dated by TCRdb to the early 2020s). The protocol used for the library was the immunoSEQ multiplex PCR assay. Here the immuneACCESS table is served through TCRdb, limited to in-frame sequences with V and J called. Missing clones are a known gap in these copies; in checked studies unresolved V genes cover under half, and the rest lacks a known reason. A total of about 39,000 clones appear in this sample, approximately 85% of them only once. The top ten constitute around 4% of the sample. The sequencing sample was made of peripheral blood. The receptors here all came from a man aged 55 to 69 with acute or convalescent COVID-19.

This chain uses TRBV5-5 with TRBJ2-3; no definite D call. Trimming removed 4 bases at V and 1 base at J, with 19 bases between. This CDR3 spans 17 amino acids. CDR1 SGHKS and CDR2 YYEKEE come from the germline V gene (reference sequence). CDR3: CASSLRQFRGGTDTQYF. The CDR3 DNA is TGTGCCAGCAGCCTGCGCCAGTTCAGAGGAGGCACAGATACGCAGTATTTT.

The V gene is TRBV6-5, the J gene TRBJ2-7, with 8 bases matching TRBD2. Germline lookup yields CDR1 MNHEY and CDR2 SVGAGI. This CDR3 has 14 residues. The V gene end was trimmed by 6 bases and the J gene end by 3 bases; junction bases not matched to a gene: 7. The DNA for the CDR3 is TGTGCCAGCAGGACCGGGACTAGGAGCTACGAGCAGTACTTC. This translates into CASRTGTRSYEQYF.

The chain links TRBV5-4 to TRBJ1-2, with a weak D call TRBD1 (5 bases). The CDR3 covers 14 residues. V was clipped by 4 bases and J by 6 bases, with 16 bases between them. Per germline, CDR1 SGHNT and CDR2 YYREEE (reference sequence). The CDR3: CASSRSWGENGYTF. The CDR3 coding sequence is TGTGCCAGCAGCCGGTCGTGGGGCGAGAATGGCTACACCTTC.

The rearrangement uses TRBV10-3 and TRBJ2-5; maybe TRBD2 (7 bases). Germline V gene data show CDR1 as ENHRY and CDR2 as SYGVKD. The CDR3 is 15 residues long. Trimming removed 6 bases from V and 4 bases from J, with 18 bases in between. CDR3 in amino acids: CAIRDKQGGAETQYF. CDR3 coding DNA: TGTGCCATCAGAGATAAACAGGGAGGGGCAGAGACCCAGTACTTC.

The rearrangement links TRBV3-1 (or the pseudogene TRBV3-2) to TRBJ2-1; 11 bases fit TRBD2. V trimming: 8 bases; J trimming: 11 bases; junction bases outside the gene matches: 11. The CDR3 runs to 14 residues. Germline values: CDR1 LGHDT, CDR2 YNNKEL (reference sequence). Here the CDR3 reads CASVAVAGGPKQFF. In DNA, the CDR3 is TGTGCCAGCGTCGCTGTAGCGGGGGGGCCTAAGCAGTTCTTC.

The gene calls are TRBV12-3 or TRBV12-4 and TRBJ1-1; tentative D call: TRBD1 (5 bases). Trimming cost V 3 bases and J 10 bases, with 12 bases left between them. The CDR3 has 12 residues. CDR3 region: CASSFSGGGAFF. The CDR3, as DNA: TGTGCCAGCAGTTTTTCGGGGGGGGGAGCTTTCTTT.

The genes are TRBV30 and TRBJ2-7; 7 nucleotides agree with TRBD1. V dropped 6 bases and J dropped 0; count of bases not matched to a gene: 2. Germline values: CDR1 GTSNPN, CDR2 SVGIG (reference sequence). CDR3 length: 12 amino acids. The CDR3 sequence: CACAGGSYEQYF. In DNA form, the CDR3 reads TGTGCCTGTGCAGGGGGCTCCTACGAGCAGTACTTC.

The chain couples TRBV18 to TRBJ1-6; tentatively, D is TRBD1 (6 bases). V was trimmed by 4 bases and J by 5 bases, leaving 21 bases between them. CDR3 length: 18 amino acids. CDR1 is KGHSH and CDR2 is LQKENI in the germline V gene. CDR3 bases: TGTGCCAGCTCACTTCGTGAAAACAGGCAGGGGAATAATTCACCCCTCCACTTT. Encoded protein: CASSLRENRQGNNSPLHF.

This clone was counted a single time. This chain uses TRBV27 with TRBJ2-1; perhaps TRBD2 as D (5 bases). Germline CDR1 is MNHEY and CDR2 is SMNVEV (reference sequence). The germline V and J ends were trimmed by 7 bases and 14 bases, with 21 bases remaining between them. The CDR3 sequence is 13 residues long. CDR3 protein: CASTQSVRDREFF. The CDR3 bases are TGTGCCAGCACCCAGAGTGTGAGGGATCGGGAGTTCTTC.

The genes are TRBV7-8 and TRBJ2-7; 9 bases are shared with TRBD1. The CDR3 sequence is 16 residues long. Germline loops: CDR1 SGHVS, CDR2 FQNEAQ. V shed 4 bases, J shed 5 bases, and the junction held 12 bases outside the gene matches. DNA for the CDR3: TGTGCCAGCAGCTCCGCGAGGGCGGGACAGGGTAACGAGCAGTACTTC. As protein: CASSSARAGQGNEQYF.

The chain links TRBV6-6 to TRBJ2-5, with 12 bases that match TRBD2. Germline loops: CDR1 MNHNY, CDR2 SVGAGI (reference sequence). Unmatched junction bases numbered 0, after V lost 6 bases and J lost 4 bases. The CDR3 is made up of 13 amino acids. CDR3 in DNA: TGTGCCAGCAGGGGACTAGCGGGAGAGACCCAGTACTTC. This encodes CASRGLAGETQYF.

This clone appeared once. The J gene is TRBJ2-3, the V gene TRBV4-3, with 9 bases identical to TRBD1. CDR3 length equals 15 residues. V gave up 2 bases and J gave up 6 bases; unmatched junction bases: 6. From germline, CDR1 is LGHNA and CDR2 YSLEER. This chain's CDR3 is CASSQWTGEGDTQYF. As DNA, the CDR3 is TGCGCCAGCAGCCAATGGACAGGGGAGGGGGATACGCAGTATTTT.

This sequence joins TRBV5-1 and TRBJ2-1, with a possible D match to TRBD1 (6 bases). This CDR3 contains 14 residues. Germline CDR1 is SGHRS and CDR2 is YFSETQ. Between the trimmed V and J ends, which lost 3 bases and 1 base, there was a span of 8 bases. The CDR3 region has the DNA TGCGCCAGCAGCTCGCAGGGGTCCTACAATGAGCAGTTCTTC. It encodes CASSSQGSYNEQFF. Together with reference TRBV5-1 and TRBJ2-1, the CDR3 gives the full variable domain: KAGVTQTPRYLIKTRGQQVTLSCSPISGHRSVSWYQQTPGQGLQFLFEYFSETQRNKGNFPGRFSGRQFSNSRSEMNVSTLELGDSALYLCASSSQGSYNEQFFGPGTRLTVL.

The chain couples TRBV19 to TRBJ2-7, with unresolved D. The CDR3 runs to 13 residues. Trimming removed 6 bases at V and 7 bases at J, with 16 bases between. Per the germline V gene, CDR1 is LNHDA and CDR2 is SQIVND (reference sequence). In DNA, the CDR3 is TGTGCCAGTAGGGATGCGGCGGCGTGGGAGCAGTACTTC. This translates into CASRDAAAWEQYF.

V and J are TRBV6-5 and TRBJ2-7; D perhaps matches TRBD2 (5 bases). The germline V gene has CDR1 MNHEY and CDR2 SVGAGI. This CDR3 has 11 amino acids. Trimming stripped 7 bases from V and 6 bases from J, with 10 bases between. CDR3 sequence reads: CASTLRGEQYF. The CDR3 bases are TGTGCCAGCACCCTACGGGGCGAGCAGTACTTC.

This clone was picked up one time. The chain combines TRBV14 with TRBJ2-1; 9 nucleotides line up with TRBD2. V lost 3 bases and J lost 9; bases outside the gene matches: 9. CDR3 size: 15 residues. Germline assignment: CDR1 SGHDN and CDR2 FVKESK. CDR3 nucleotides: TGTGCCAGCAGCCAGCTCGCGGGGGGGCTCGTTGAGCAGTTCTTC. Amino acid sequence: CASSQLAGGLVEQFF.

The chain recombines TRBV28 with TRBJ2-2; 8 bases are a match to TRBD2. The ends lost 5 bases at V and 6 bases at J; junction bases unmatched: 5. Germline CDR1 is MDHEN and CDR2 is SYDVKM. The CDR3 has 14 residues. The CDR3, as DNA: TGTGCCAGCAGTCCCGGGGGGGGAGCCGGGGAGCTGTTTTTT. The encoded protein is CASSPGGGAGELFF.

The J gene is TRBJ1-5, the V gene TRBV28; D perhaps matches TRBD1 (5 bases). The ends were cut back, 5 bases at V and 1 base at J, with 9 bases in the middle. Per the germline V gene, CDR1 is MDHEN and CDR2 is SYDVKM. The CDR3 has 14 amino acids. CDR3 nucleotide sequence: TGTGCCAGCAGTGTACGACAGAGCAATCAGCCCCAGCATTTT. As protein: CASSVRQSNQPQHF.

This clone was observed a single time. This chain connects TRBV11-2 to TRBJ2-3; 12 nucleotides line up with TRBD2. Per germline, CDR1 SGHAT and CDR2 FQNNGV. The CDR3 consists of 16 residues. Germline trimming cut 5 bases from V and 2 bases from J; bases unmatched to any gene: 5. The CDR3 DNA follows: TGTGCCAGCAGCCCACGACTAGCGGGGGACACAGATACGCAGTATTTT. Residues: CASSPRLAGDTDTQYF.

The V call is TRBV28, the J call TRBJ1-2; tentatively, D is TRBD1 (5 bases). V was cut by 5 bases and J by 4 bases, with 14 bases left in between. CDR3 length equals 14 residues. Germline loops: CDR1 MDHEN, CDR2 SYDVKM. DNA of the CDR3: TGTGCCAGCAGTCCCGACAGTAAATTCTATGGCTACACCTTC. Protein: CASSPDSKFYGYTF.

This chain links TRBV20-1 with TRBJ2-7; perhaps TRBD1 as D (5 bases). CDR1 and CDR2 (germline): DFQATT, SNEGSKA (reference sequence). The CDR3 has 11 residues. V was trimmed by 4 bases and J by 12 bases, leaving 16 bases between them. CDR3 in amino acids: CSAKIRQSRYF. The CDR3 nucleotides read TGCAGTGCTAAAATTAGACAGTCTAGGTACTTC.

V usage is TRBV7-9 and J usage is TRBJ2-2, with 10 bases that match TRBD1. The CDR3 runs to 14 residues. Trimming at V came to 10 bases and at J to 8 bases, leaving 10 bases not matched to a gene. CDR1 is SEHNR, CDR2 FQNEAQ, per germline (reference sequence). The CDR3: CAILRQGAVGELFF. CDR3 DNA: TGTGCCATCCTCCGACAGGGGGCTGTGGGGGAGCTGTTTTTT.

The V call is TRBV5-1, the J call TRBJ2-7; D perhaps matches TRBD1 (6 bases). V lost 5 bases, J lost 3 bases, and 12 bases lay in between. CDR1 is SGHRS and CDR2 is YFSETQ in the germline V gene. The CDR3 has 13 amino acids. The CDR3 DNA reads TGCGCCAGCAGGGCAGGGGACAACTACGAGCAGTACTTC. This encodes CASRAGDNYEQYF.

This clone appeared once. V and J are TRBV9 and TRBJ2-3; 13 nucleotides line up with TRBD2. Per the germline V gene, CDR1 is SGDLS and CDR2 is YYNGEE. The CDR3 covers 19 residues. The ends lost 3 bases at V and 1 base at J; junction bases unmatched: 11. The CDR3 region has the DNA TGTGCCAGCAGCGCGGCCCGGACTAGCGGGGGACAACGCACAGATACGCAGTATTTT. It yields the protein CASSAARTSGGQRTDTQYF.

The table lists this clone with a few counts. V usage is TRBV7-2 and J usage is TRBJ1-1; the D gene is possibly TRBD1 (5 bases). CDR3 size: 17 residues. V shed 0 bases and J shed 0 bases, with 14 bases lying between them. Germline assignment: CDR1 SGHTA and CDR2 FQGNSA. The CDR3 sequence is CASSLAGEALMNTEAFF. The CDR3 bases are TGTGCCAGCAGCTTAGCGGGGGAGGCACTCATGAACACTGAAGCTTTCTTT.

The genes are TRBV29-1 and TRBJ2-1; unclear D gene. Germline loops: CDR1 SQVTM, CDR2 ANQGSEA. Trimming removed 7 bases at V and 4 bases at J, with 11 bases between. The CDR3 sequence is 12 residues long. CDR3 residues: CSAGPPYNEQFF. DNA for the CDR3: TGCAGCGCCGGCCCCCCATACAATGAGCAGTTCTTC.

This clone came up once. The chain combines TRBV6-5 with TRBJ1-4, with a possible D match to TRBD1 (5 bases). V lost 6 bases and J 3 bases, leaving 14 bases between the germline ends. The CDR3 length is 15 residues. The germline V gene has CDR1 MNHEY and CDR2 SVGAGI. CDR3 bases: TGTGCCAGCAGCCTAAGCCCGGGGGCTAATGAAAAACTGTTTTTT. The encoded protein is CASSLSPGANEKLFF.